The 32 T cell receptor beta chains below all came from one sample that was sequenced in a study of shared clonotypes between healthy human individuals. Here immunoSEQ multiplex PCR was the method, and the copy in TCRdb shows in-frame clones only, minus some. The sample lists about 2.3 million clones, 85% to 95% occurring once. The sample comprised naive CD4+ T cells from PBMCs. As for subset: CD45RA+ positively selected. The source of these receptors is a man between 18 and 29 years old in good health. Some clones in this sample may be carry-over from other donors' samples.

J is TRBJ2-1 and V is TRBV27; D ambiguous. V lost 3 bases to trimming and J lost 0 bases, with 6 bases between them. The CDR3 runs 14 residues. Per the germline V gene, CDR1 is MNHEY and CDR2 is SMNVEV (reference sequence). The CDR3 is CASSFMYSYNEQFF. The CDR3 DNA sequence: TGTGCCAGCAGTTTCATGTACTCCTACAATGAGCAGTTCTTC.

The CDR3: CASSVAGDSWEGEQYF. In DNA, the CDR3 is TGTGCCAGCAGCGTAGCCGGGGACAGCTGGGAGGGGGAGCAGTACTTC. This chain uses TRBV9 with TRBJ2-7; D possibly matches TRBD1 or TRBD2 (7 bases each). Trimming shortened V by 0 bases and J by 7 bases, and 20 bases separated the two germline ends. Per germline, CDR1 SGDLS and CDR2 YYNGEE. CDR3 length: 16 residues.

This clone appeared a single time. The chain is built from TRBV5-1 and TRBJ2-5; no firm D call. The CDR3 consists of 14 residues. The V end was cut by 5 bases, the J end by 5 bases, with 16 bases between. Germline CDR1 reads SGHRS; CDR2 reads YFSETQ. CDR3 in amino acids: CASSADPEEETQYF. For the CDR3, the DNA is TGCGCCAGCAGTGCGGACCCCGAGGAGGAGACCCAGTACTTC.

The gene calls are TRBV29-1 and TRBJ1-4; D is undetermined. Trimming cost V 4 bases and J 4 bases, with 16 bases left between them. This CDR3 has 15 amino acids. CDR1 is SQVTM and CDR2 is ANQGSEA in the germline V gene. The DNA of the CDR3 is TGCAGCGTTGGCCTACCGGCGGAAGATAATGAAAAACTGTTTTTT. It is translated as CSVGLPAEDNEKLFF.

The V call is TRBV19, the J call TRBJ1-1, with a possible D match to TRBD1 (5 bases). CDR1 is LNHDA, CDR2 SQIVND, per germline (reference sequence). The ends were cut back, 5 bases at V and 0 bases at J, with 10 bases in the middle. The CDR3 length is 14 residues. CDR3 loop: CASSPGRVNTEAFF. In DNA form, the CDR3 reads TGTGCCAGTAGTCCAGGGAGGGTGAACACTGAAGCTTTCTTT.

The V gene is TRBV7-3, the J gene TRBJ2-5, with a weak D call TRBD2 (6 bases). The CDR3 is 14 amino acids. Germline lookup yields CDR1 SGHTA and CDR2 FQGTGA. Trimming took off 5 bases at V and 4 bases at J, with 14 bases between the two ends. The CDR3 sequence: CASSTGGILETQYF. Here the CDR3 DNA reads TGTGCCAGCAGCACCGGCGGGATTTTAGAGACCCAGTACTTC.

This rearrangement joins TRBV12-2 to TRBJ1-3; TRBD1 was called by the table and not checked on the DNA. TRBV12-2 is annotated as a pseudogene. CDR3 size: 17 residues. The CDR3 coding sequence is TGTGCAAGTCGCTCTCGGACAGGGGGCCTTCCTGGAAACACCATATATTTT. Translating gives CASRSRTGGLPGNTIYF.

The rearrangement links TRBV14 to TRBJ1-3; D is perhaps TRBD1 (6 bases). Trimming stripped 3 bases from V and 2 bases from J, with 11 bases between. This CDR3 comprises 15 residues. The germline V gene has CDR1 SGHDN and CDR2 FVKESK. CDR3 bases: TGTGCCAGCAGCCAGCTAAGACAGGCTGGAAACACCATATATTTT. It specifies CASSQLRQAGNTIYF.

The chain is built from TRBV28 and TRBJ2-7; a possible D gene is TRBD2 (6 bases). From germline, CDR1 is MDHEN and CDR2 SYDVKM. This CDR3 comprises 16 residues. V lost 6 bases to trimming and J lost 0 bases, with 18 bases between them. DNA of the CDR3: TGTGCCAGCAGACCTGGGGGAGGCGTACTCTCCTACGAGCAGTACTTC. Protein sequence: CASRPGGGVLSYEQYF.

The V and J genes are TRBV4-1 and TRBJ1-4, with TRBD1 identical over 8 bases. CDR3 length: 18 amino acids. Germline CDR1 reads MGHRA; CDR2 reads YSYEKL. After removal of 0 bases from V and 1 base from J, the junction contained 7 bases not matched to a gene. The CDR3 region is CASSQEGQGAGTNEKLFF. The CDR3, as DNA: TGCGCCAGCAGCCAAGAGGGTCAGGGGGCGGGAACTAATGAAAAACTGTTTTTT.

Concerning this clone itself: The sample has other DNA sequences that encode this CDR3 too. The chain carries TRBV5-4 and TRBJ2-1, with 8 bases identical to TRBD2. The CDR3 is 15 residues long. With 0 bases clipped from V and 4 bases from J, the junction kept 3 bases outside the gene matches. Germline CDR1 SGHNT, CDR2 YYREEE (reference sequence). The CDR3 is CASSLGLAGYNEQFF. The DNA of the CDR3 is TGTGCCAGCAGCTTGGGATTAGCGGGGTACAATGAGCAGTTCTTC.

The genes are TRBV5-4 and TRBJ1-4; D gene ambiguous. The CDR3 length is 17 residues. The V gene's germline CDR1 is SGHNT and CDR2 YYREEE (reference sequence). V lost 5 bases and J 12 bases, leaving 29 bases between the germline ends. The CDR3: CASSSSLTGLRARELFF. DNA for the CDR3: TGTGCCAGCAGTTCCTCACTGACCGGGCTCAGAGCTAGGGAACTGTTTTTT.

CDR3 sequence reads: CASTNLAVSSYNEQFF. CDR3 bases: TGTGCCAGCACCAATCTAGCGGTAAGCTCCTACAATGAGCAGTTCTTC. The chain recombines TRBV28 with TRBJ2-1, with 7 nucleotides matching TRBD2. With V trimmed by 7 bases and J by 0 bases, 9 bases remained unmatched. Germline assignment: CDR1 MDHEN and CDR2 SYDVKM. The CDR3 has 16 amino acids.

Only one count was recorded for this clone. The chain employs TRBV19 and TRBJ2-2; 7 bases fit TRBD2. The V and J ends lost 4 bases and 4 bases, in that order; junction bases with no gene match: 6. The CDR3 is 15 residues long. The germline V gene has CDR1 LNHDA and CDR2 SQIVND (reference sequence). The CDR3 sequence: CASSTGGLVTGELFF. The CDR3 bases are TGTGCCAGTAGTACGGGGGGTCTGGTCACCGGGGAGCTGTTTTTT.

The genes are TRBV5-4 and TRBJ2-7; D uncertain. The ends were cut back, 1 base at V and 0 bases at J, with 8 bases in the middle. This CDR3 has 14 amino acids. The germline gives CDR1 SGHNT, CDR2 YYREEE (reference sequence). The CDR3 region has the DNA TGTGCCAGCAGCTTGACGAGCAGCTCCTACGAGCAGTACTTC. It translates to CASSLTSSSYEQYF.

The chain carries TRBV4-3 and TRBJ1-2; D is unclear. CDR1 and CDR2 from the germline V gene are LGHNA and YSLEER. The CDR3 has 15 amino acids. V was shortened by 1 base and J by 0 bases, with 9 bases between the two germline ends. The CDR3 nucleotides are TGCGCCAGCAGCCAAGCACAAGCGACTAACTATGGCTACACCTTC. Protein sequence: CASSQAQATNYGYTF.

The chain recombines TRBV7-9 with TRBJ2-1; D gene unclear. There are 12 residues in the CDR3. Trimming removed 1 base at V and 9 bases at J, with 7 bases between. CDR1 is SEHNR and CDR2 is FQNEAQ in the germline V gene (reference sequence). The CDR3 bases are TGTGCCAGCAGCTTAGTGCAGACTGAGCAGTTCTTC. Protein: CASSLVQTEQFF.

The chain joins TRBV6-1 to TRBJ1-5; maybe TRBD1 (6 bases). V dropped 2 bases and J dropped 7 bases, with 12 bases sitting between them. Germline V gives CDR1 MNHNS, CDR2 SASEGT. This CDR3 is 14 amino acids long. The CDR3 DNA follows: TGTGCCAGCAGTGAACATGGGGGCTTGCAGCCCCAGCATTTT. It specifies CASSEHGGLQPQHF.

The rearrangement joins TRBV4-1 to TRBJ2-3; D is possibly TRBD1 or TRBD2 (5 bases each). Germline V CDR1 and CDR2: MGHRA, YSYEKL. This CDR3 has 12 amino acids. The V end was cut by 1 base, the J end by 12 bases, with 11 bases between. The CDR3 coding sequence is TGCGCCAGCAGCCAAGTACGAGGGGATCAGTATTTT. This encodes CASSQVRGDQYF.

The DNA for the CDR3 is TGCGCCAGCAGCTTATACTTGACAGGTAACACTGAAGCTTTCTTT. Translating gives CASSLYLTGNTEAFF. The chain couples TRBV5-1 to TRBJ1-1, with D maybe TRBD1 (6 bases). This CDR3 has 15 residues. The germline V and J ends were trimmed by 2 bases and 2 bases, with 13 bases remaining between them. Germline values: CDR1 SGHRS, CDR2 YFSETQ.

This clone was observed a single time. The chain's CDR3 is CASSPRWVREDHEQYF. The CDR3 nucleotides read TGTGCCAGCTCACCCCGGTGGGTTCGGGAGGACCACGAGCAGTACTTC. This chain joins TRBV18 and TRBJ2-7; TRBD2 matches 7 bases. This CDR3 is built from 16 residues. Germline lookup yields CDR1 KGHSH and CDR2 LQKENI. Trimming at V came to 3 bases and at J to 5 bases, leaving 13 bases not matched to a gene. The complete variable domain, with remaining parts taken from reference TRBV18 and TRBJ2-7, reads NAGVMQNPRHLVRRRGQEARLRCSPMKGHSHVYWYRQLPEEGLKFMVYLQKENIIDESGMPKERFSAEFPKEGPSILRIQQVVRGDSAAYFCASSPRWVREDHEQYFGPGTRLTVT.

This clone was seen more than once but under ten times. This chain uses TRBV6-5 with TRBJ2-7, with TRBD1 identical over 7 bases. Losses at the gene ends were 6 bases for V and 7 bases for J; bases not matched to a gene: 9. The CDR3 totals 13 residues. The germline V gene has CDR1 MNHEY and CDR2 SVGAGI. Here the CDR3 DNA reads TGTGCCAGCAGCCCCGGACAGGTGATAGAGCAGTACTTC. The encoded protein is CASSPGQVIEQYF.

The rearrangement uses TRBV6-4 and TRBJ2-1; no reliable D call. Trimming pared 3 bases from V and 12 bases from J, leaving 15 bases between. Germline V gene data show CDR1 as MRHNA and CDR2 as SNTAGT. The CDR3 runs 13 residues. CDR3 sequence reads: CASSESTQTVQFF. The DNA of the CDR3 is TGTGCCAGCAGTGAGTCGACGCAGACGGTGCAGTTCTTC.

This chain links TRBV7-2 with TRBJ1-2; 8 bases fit TRBD1. Losses at the gene ends were 1 base for V and 9 bases for J; bases not matched to a gene: 7. The CDR3 is 14 residues long. The V gene's germline CDR1 is SGHTA and CDR2 FQGNSA. The CDR3, as DNA: TGTGCCAGCAGCTTAGTGGGACAGGTTTCAAGCTACACCTTC. This encodes CASSLVGQVSSYTF.

The sample holds one count of this clone. The genes are TRBV5-1 and TRBJ2-1, with unresolved D. CDR1 and CDR2 from the germline V gene are SGHRS and YFSETQ. The V and J ends lost 4 bases and 7 bases respectively, with 9 bases between them. There are 12 residues in the CDR3. Here the CDR3 DNA reads TGCGCCAGCAGCATACAAAATAATGAGCAGTTCTTC. This codes for CASSIQNNEQFF.

This chain uses TRBV5-3 with TRBJ2-4, with D possibly being TRBD1 (6 bases). TRBV5-3 is known as an ORF, though its function is uncertain. Deletions cut 8 bases from V and 13 bases from J, with 25 bases between. This CDR3 has 14 residues. The CDR3 region is CASRPRQDSPQQYF. The CDR3 DNA is TGTGCCAGCAGGCCGCGACAGGATTCTCCCCAGCAGTACTTC.

V and J are TRBV21-1 and TRBJ1-2. TRBV21-1 is termed a pseudogene. The CDR3 loop spans 13 amino acids. CDR3 DNA sequence: TGTGCCAGCAGCAATGGGGGGAGCTATGGCTACACCTTC. This gives the protein CASSNGGSYGYTF.

The chain uses TRBV19 and TRBJ2-1; TRBD1 or TRBD2 may be the D gene (5 bases each). V was clipped by 8 bases and J by 9 bases, with 26 bases between them. This CDR3 has 16 residues. Germline CDR1 reads LNHDA; CDR2 reads SQIVND (reference sequence). CDR3: CASGRYGTNTWGEQFF. In DNA, the CDR3 is TGTGCCAGTGGGCGTTATGGGACCAATACCTGGGGTGAGCAGTTCTTC.

Only a few counts were recorded for this clone. Other DNA sequences within the sample encode an identical CDR3. This chain uses TRBV6-5 with TRBJ2-5; D is ambiguous. The CDR3 is 13 residues long. V was pared by 0 bases and J by 1 base, with 3 bases between. The germline V gene encodes CDR1 MNHEY and CDR2 SVGAGI. The CDR3 nucleotides are TGTGCCAGCAGTTACTCGCCCCAAGAGACCCAGTACTTC. The encoded protein is CASSYSPQETQYF.

This sequence joins TRBV10-3 and TRBJ2-7; 8 positions agree with TRBD2. The V gene end was trimmed by 6 bases and the J gene end by 2 bases; junction bases not matched to a gene: 9. The germline V gene has CDR1 ENHRY and CDR2 SYGVKD. This CDR3 is 15 amino acids long. CDR3 DNA sequence: TGTGCCATCAGAGAAGGACTAGCATATCCCTACGAGCAGTACTTC. Translated: CAIREGLAYPYEQYF.

The chain links TRBV30 to TRBJ1-1; D possibly corresponds to TRBD1 (5 bases). V dropped 0 bases and J dropped 1 base, with 21 bases sitting between them. CDR3 length equals 18 residues. Germline CDR1 GTSNPN, CDR2 SVGIG (reference sequence). For the CDR3, the DNA is TGTGCCTGGAGTGTACAAAGCAGGGATAGGTCCCGGAACACTGAAGCTTTCTTT. Translating it yields CAWSVQSRDRSRNTEAFF.

Turning to this clone: The sample carries other DNA sequences with the same CDR3. The chain has TRBV5-4 and TRBJ1-4; possible D gene TRBD1, 6 bases. V was pared by 2 bases and J by 8 bases, with 13 bases between. The germline V gene encodes CDR1 SGHNT and CDR2 YYREEE (reference sequence). CDR3 length: 14 amino acids. The CDR3 region is CASSLGGLGEKLFF. The DNA of the CDR3 is TGTGCCAGCAGCTTAGGGGGACTCGGCGAAAAACTGTTTTTT.